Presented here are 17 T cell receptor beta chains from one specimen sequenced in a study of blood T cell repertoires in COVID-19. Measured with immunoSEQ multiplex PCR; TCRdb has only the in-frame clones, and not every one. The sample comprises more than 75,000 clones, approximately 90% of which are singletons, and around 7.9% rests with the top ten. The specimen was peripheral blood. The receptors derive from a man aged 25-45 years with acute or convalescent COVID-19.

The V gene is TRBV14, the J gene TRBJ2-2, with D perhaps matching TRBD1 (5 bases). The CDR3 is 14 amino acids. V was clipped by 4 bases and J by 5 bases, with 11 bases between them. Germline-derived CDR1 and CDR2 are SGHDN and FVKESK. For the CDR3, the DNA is TGTGCCAGCAGCCCCTTCGACAGAACCGGGGAGCTGTTTTTT. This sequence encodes CASSPFDRTGELFF. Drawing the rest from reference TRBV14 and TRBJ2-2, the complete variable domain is EAGVTQFPSHSVIEKGQTVTLRCDPISGHDNLYWYRRVMGKEIKFLLHFVKESKQDESGMPNNRFLAERTGGTYSTLKVQPAELEDSGVYFCASSPFDRTGELFFGEGSRLTVL.

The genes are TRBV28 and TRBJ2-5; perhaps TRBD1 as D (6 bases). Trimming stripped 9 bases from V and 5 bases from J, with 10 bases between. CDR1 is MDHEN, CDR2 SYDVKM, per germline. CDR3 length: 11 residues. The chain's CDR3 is CASEQGETQYF. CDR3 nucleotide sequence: TGTGCCAGTGAGCAGGGGGAGACCCAGTACTTC.

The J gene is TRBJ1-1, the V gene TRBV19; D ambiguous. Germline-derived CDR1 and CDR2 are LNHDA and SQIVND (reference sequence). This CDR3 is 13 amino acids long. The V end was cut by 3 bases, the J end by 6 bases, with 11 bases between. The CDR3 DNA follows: TGTGCCAGTAGTATGAACATGGGCGCTGAAGCTTTCTTT. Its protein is CASSMNMGAEAFF.

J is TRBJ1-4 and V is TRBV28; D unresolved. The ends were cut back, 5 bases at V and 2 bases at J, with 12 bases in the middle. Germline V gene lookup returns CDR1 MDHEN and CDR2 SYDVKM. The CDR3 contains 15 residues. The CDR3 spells CASSDLRGTNEKLFF. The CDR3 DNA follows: TGTGCCAGCAGTGACCTCCGGGGTACTAATGAAAAACTGTTTTTT. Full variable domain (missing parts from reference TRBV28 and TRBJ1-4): DVKVTQSSRYLVKRTGEKVFLECVQDMDHENMFWYRQDPGLGLRLIYFSYDVKMKEKGDIPEGYSVSREKKERFSLILESASTNQTSMYLCASSDLRGTNEKLFFGSGTQLSVL.

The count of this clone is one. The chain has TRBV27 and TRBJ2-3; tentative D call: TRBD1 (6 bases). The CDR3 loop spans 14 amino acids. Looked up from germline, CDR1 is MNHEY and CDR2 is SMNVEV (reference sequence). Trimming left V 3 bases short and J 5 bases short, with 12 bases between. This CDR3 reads CASSFRGTGDTQYF. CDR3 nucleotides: TGTGCCAGCAGTTTTAGGGGGACGGGAGATACGCAGTATTTT.

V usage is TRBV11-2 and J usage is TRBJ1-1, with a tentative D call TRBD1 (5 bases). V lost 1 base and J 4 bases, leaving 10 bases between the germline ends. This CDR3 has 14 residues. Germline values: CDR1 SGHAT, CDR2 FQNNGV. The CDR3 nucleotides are TGTGCCAGCAGCTTAGCGGGGGGAACCACTGAAGCTTTCTTT. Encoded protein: CASSLAGGTTEAFF.

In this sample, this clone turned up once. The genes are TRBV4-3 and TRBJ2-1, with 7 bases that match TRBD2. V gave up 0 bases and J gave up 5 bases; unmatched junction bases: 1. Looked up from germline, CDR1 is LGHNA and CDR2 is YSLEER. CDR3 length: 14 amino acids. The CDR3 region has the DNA TGCGCCAGCAGCCAAGATCGGGGGGACAATGAGCAGTTCTTC. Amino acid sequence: CASSQDRGDNEQFF.

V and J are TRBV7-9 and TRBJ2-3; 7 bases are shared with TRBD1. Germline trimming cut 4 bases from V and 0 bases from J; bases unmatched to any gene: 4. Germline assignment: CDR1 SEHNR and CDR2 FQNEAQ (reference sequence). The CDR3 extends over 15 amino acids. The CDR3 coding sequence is TGTGCCAGCAGCTCGAACAGGGGAAGCACAGATACGCAGTATTTT. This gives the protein CASSSNRGSTDTQYF.

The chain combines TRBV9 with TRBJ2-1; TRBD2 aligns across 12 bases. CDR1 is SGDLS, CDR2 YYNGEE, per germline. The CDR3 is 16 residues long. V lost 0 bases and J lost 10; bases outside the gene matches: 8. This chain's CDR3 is CASSVETSGSPREQFF. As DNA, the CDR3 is TGTGCCAGCAGCGTAGAGACTAGCGGGAGCCCTAGGGAGCAGTTCTTC.

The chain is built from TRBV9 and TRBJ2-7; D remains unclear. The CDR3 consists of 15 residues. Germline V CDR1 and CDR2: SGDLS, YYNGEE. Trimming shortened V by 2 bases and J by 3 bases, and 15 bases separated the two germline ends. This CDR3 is CASSVTAAPHYEQYF. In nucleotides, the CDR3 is TGTGCCAGCAGCGTCACGGCGGCACCGCACTACGAGCAGTACTTC.

The CDR3 nucleotides are TGTGCCTGGAAAACGCTAGAAAAACTGTTTTTT. Its protein is CAWKTLEKLFF. The chain joins TRBV30 to TRBJ1-4, with D unresolved. V dropped 4 bases and J dropped 8 bases, with 8 bases sitting between them. Looked up from germline, CDR1 is GTSNPN and CDR2 is SVGIG (reference sequence). The CDR3 is made up of 11 amino acids.

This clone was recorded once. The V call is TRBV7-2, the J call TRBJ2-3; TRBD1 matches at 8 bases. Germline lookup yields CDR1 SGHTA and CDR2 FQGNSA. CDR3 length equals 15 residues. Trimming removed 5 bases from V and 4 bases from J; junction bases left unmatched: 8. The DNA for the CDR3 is TGTGCCAGCAGCGGTGGACAGGGTGGGTCAGATACGCAGTATTTT. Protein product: CASSGGQGGSDTQYF.

This chain's CDR3 is CASKGVGHEQFF. As DNA, the CDR3 is TGTGCCAGCAAGGGGGTCGGCCATGAGCAGTTCTTC. J is TRBJ2-1 and V is TRBV9; tentatively, D is TRBD1 (6 bases). The CDR3 has 12 amino acids. Germline V gene sequence: CDR1 SGDLS, CDR2 YYNGEE. Trimming cost V 6 bases and J 8 bases, with 12 bases left between them. The whole variable domain, remainder taken from reference TRBV9 and TRBJ2-1, is DSGVTQTPKHLITATGQRVTLRCSPRSGDLSVYWYQQSLDQGLQFLIQYYNGEERAKGNILERFSAQQFPDLHSELNLSSLELGDSALYFCASKGVGHEQFFGPGTRLTVL.

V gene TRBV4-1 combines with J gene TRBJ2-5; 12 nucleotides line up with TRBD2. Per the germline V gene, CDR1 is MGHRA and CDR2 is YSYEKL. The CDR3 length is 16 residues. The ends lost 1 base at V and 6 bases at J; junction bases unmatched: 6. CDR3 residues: CASSQGITSGRQTQYF. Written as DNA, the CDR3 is TGCGCCAGCAGCCAAGGGATTACTAGCGGGAGGCAGACCCAGTACTTC.

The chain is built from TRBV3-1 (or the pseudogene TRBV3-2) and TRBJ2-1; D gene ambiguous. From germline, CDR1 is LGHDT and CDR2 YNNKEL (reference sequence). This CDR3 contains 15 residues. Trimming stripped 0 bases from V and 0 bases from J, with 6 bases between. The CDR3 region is CASSQDPSSYNEQFF. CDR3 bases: TGTGCCAGCAGCCAAGACCCGAGCTCCTACAATGAGCAGTTCTTC.

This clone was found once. CDR3 DNA sequence: TGTGCCAGCAGGTGGGGTGCTATCGCGGGAGGAGAATACGAGCAGTACTTC. As protein: CASRWGAIAGGEYEQYF. V usage is TRBV28 and J usage is TRBJ2-7; 8 bases map to TRBD2. The CDR3 extends over 17 amino acids. Trimming removed 6 bases from V and 4 bases from J; junction bases left unmatched: 17. CDR1 MDHEN and CDR2 SYDVKM come from the germline V gene.

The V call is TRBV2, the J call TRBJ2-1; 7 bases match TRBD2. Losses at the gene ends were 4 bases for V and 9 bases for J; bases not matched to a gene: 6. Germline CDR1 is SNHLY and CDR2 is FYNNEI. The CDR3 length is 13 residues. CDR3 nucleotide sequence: TGTGCCAGCAGTGGGGACTACATGTTTGAGCAGTTCTTC. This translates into CASSGDYMFEQFF.